This T cell receptor beta chain originates from a study of neurological immune-mediated disorders. Findings and caveats of the study: None of the CDR3 amino acid sequences in expanded clones turned up in more than one subject, which points to private repertoires in all groups.

With 10-nucleotide random UMIs included, cDNA was synthesized by 5'RACE. One entry per CDR3 protein results from TCRdb running MiXCR on the 5' RACE reads. The sample lists 75,000 to 80,000 distinct CDR3 sequences, about 5.5% occurring once. At least ten counts were recorded for this clonotype. The antigen is not known. Germline V gene sequence: CDR1 LGHNA, CDR2 YNFKEQ. V was trimmed by 4 bases and J by 2 bases, leaving 17 bases between them. The CDR3 contains 16 residues. The chain joins TRBV4-2 to TRBJ2-5, with D perhaps TRBD2 (5 bases). Sequences were obtained from PBMCs. The TCR originated in a young woman with multiple sclerosis. CDR3 amino acids: CASSLGVERLQETQYF. The CDR3 DNA reads as TGTGCCAGCAGCCTGGGAGTGGAAAGGCTACAAGAGACCCAGTACTTC.